A single sample is the source of the 23 T cell receptor beta chains below, sequenced in a study of post-analysis software for immune sequencing data. The study's findings and limits: TRBV5-6, TRBV5-1 and TRBV20-1 were among roughly five TRBV segments more frequent in patients than controls.

Unique molecular identifiers were built into the TCR beta cDNA libraries. TCRdb passed the PCR reads through MiXCR, listing each CDR3 protein once. The sample consists of about 540,000 distinct CDR3 sequences, 30% to 40% of them appearing once. Which antigens these TCRs recognize remains unknown. Input material: blood. Receptors were obtained from a girl aged 2-17 years with multiple sclerosis.

The table lists this clonotype with many counts. The genes are TRBV12-3 or TRBV12-4 and TRBJ2-1; 9 bases line up with TRBD2. This CDR3 is 14 amino acids long. V lost 8 bases, J lost 6 bases, and 8 bases stayed unmatched. CDR3 loop: CASGRLAGINEQFF. For the CDR3, the DNA is TGTGCCAGCGGGCGGCTAGCGGGGATCAATGAGCAGTTCTTC.

Here the CDR3 reads CASSTRTSGEGETQYF. Here the CDR3 DNA reads TGTGCCAGCAGTACCCGGACTAGCGGGGAGGGAGAGACCCAGTACTTC. The chain recombines TRBV12-3 or TRBV12-4 with TRBJ2-5, with 12 bases fitting TRBD2. The CDR3 is 16 amino acids. V trimming: 5 bases; J trimming: 4 bases; junction bases outside the gene matches: 8.

V and J are TRBV6-5 and TRBJ1-1, with D unresolved. CDR1 is MNHEY, CDR2 SVGAGI, per germline. The length of the CDR3 is 15 residues. V lost 6 bases, J lost 1 base, and 15 bases lay in between. The CDR3: CASRREEVKNTEAFF. In DNA, the CDR3 is TGTGCCAGCAGGCGAGAAGAGGTCAAGAACACTGAAGCTTTCTTT.

The genes are TRBV12-3 or TRBV12-4 and TRBJ1-5; 10 bases match TRBD1. V lost 2 bases, J lost 6 bases, and 4 bases stayed unmatched. This CDR3 is 15 amino acids long. The CDR3 sequence is CASSLRDRGGQPQHF. CDR3 in DNA: TGTGCCAGCAGTTTAAGGGACAGGGGCGGTCAGCCCCAGCATTTT.

The V call is TRBV20-1, the J call TRBJ2-3, with 11 bases that match TRBD2. V shed 3 bases and J 2 bases; nucleotides not matched to a gene: 4. This CDR3 contains 15 residues. CDR1 is DFQATT, CDR2 SNEGSKA, per germline (reference sequence). This chain's CDR3 is CSASSLAGDTDTQYF. The CDR3 nucleotides are TGCAGTGCTAGCTCACTAGCGGGGGACACAGATACGCAGTATTTT.

V and J are TRBV12-3 or TRBV12-4 and TRBJ1-1; D not resolved. This CDR3 has 14 residues. V was shortened by 7 bases and J by 1 base, with 13 bases between the two germline ends. The CDR3 DNA sequence: TGTGCCAGCATTAATGAACAGAGGAACACTGAAGCTTTCTTT. Residues: CASINEQRNTEAFF.

This clonotype appeared a few times. This chain uses TRBV6-1 with TRBJ1-2, with a possible D match to TRBD1 (5 bases). V lost 1 base to trimming and J lost 4 bases, with 10 bases between them. The CDR3 contains 14 residues. Germline lookup yields CDR1 MNHNS and CDR2 SASEGT. This CDR3 is CASSEGGTFYGYTF. CDR3 in DNA: TGTGCCAGCAGTGAAGGAGGGACCTTCTATGGCTACACCTTC.

This clonotype was seen a handful of times. The CDR3 DNA reads as TGCAGTGCTGCTAGATATGAGCAGTTCTTC. Translated: CSAARYEQFF. The chain joins TRBV20-1 to TRBJ2-1; no definite D call. Per the germline V gene, CDR1 is DFQATT and CDR2 is SNEGSKA (reference sequence). The CDR3 runs 10 residues. Trimming shortened V by 5 bases and J by 8 bases, and 7 bases separated the two germline ends.

Note on this clonotype: The junction shows a germline mismatch at one end, possibly a read error. The gene calls are TRBV11-1 and TRBJ2-7, with 11 bases that match TRBD2. The end of the DNA aligns better with TRBJ2-5, so the J call may be wrong. The CDR3 length is 16 residues. Germline V lookup: CDR1 SGHAT, CDR2 FQDESV (reference sequence). The CDR3 protein is CANSPLKLAGAETQYF. In DNA form, the CDR3 reads TGTGCCAACAGCCCTCTCAAACTAGCGGGGGCGGAGACCCAGTACTTC.

At least ten counts were recorded for this clonotype. The V and J genes are TRBV7-2 and TRBJ1-4; D is undetermined. CDR3 length: 13 amino acids. The V and J ends lost 2 bases and 6 bases respectively, with 7 bases between them. Per germline, CDR1 SGHTA and CDR2 FQGNSA. This CDR3 reads CASSLNPDEKLFF. In DNA form, the CDR3 reads TGTGCCAGCAGCTTAAATCCTGATGAAAAACTGTTTTTT.

V gene TRBV18 combines with J gene TRBJ1-4, with D possibly being TRBD1 (5 bases). This CDR3 is built from 15 residues. Trimming cost V 5 bases and J 0 bases, with 10 bases left between them. In germline, CDR1 is KGHSH, CDR2 LQKENI. The CDR3, as DNA: TGTGCCAGCTCATCCACCAGGGCAACTAATGAAAAACTGTTTTTT. Its translation is CASSSTRATNEKLFF.

J is TRBJ2-5 and V is TRBV3-1; D is ambiguous. Germline V gene sequence: CDR1 LGHDT, CDR2 YNNKEL (reference sequence). The CDR3 totals 13 residues. V lost 2 bases and J lost 2, with 6 bases in between. The CDR3 coding sequence is TGTGCCAGCAGCCAAATGCTTCAAGAGACCCAGTACTTC. Residues: CASSQMLQETQYF.

There are a few counts of this clonotype. CDR3 protein: CASSVTGSAYGYTF. CDR3 DNA: TGTGCCAGCAGCGTAACAGGGAGCGCCTATGGCTACACCTTC. The chain employs TRBV9 and TRBJ1-2; perhaps TRBD1 as D (6 bases). This CDR3 is built from 14 residues. CDR1 is SGDLS, CDR2 YYNGEE, per germline. Trimming cost V 1 base and J 4 bases, with 11 bases left between them.

A few counts support this clonotype. This chain joins TRBV5-1 and TRBJ2-2; possibly TRBD2 for D (6 bases). Trimming removed 6 bases from V and 4 bases from J, with 13 bases in between. The germline V gene has CDR1 SGHRS and CDR2 YFSETQ. The CDR3 consists of 14 residues. The CDR3, as DNA: TGCGCCAGCACCCCGACTAGTGGCACCGGGGAGCTGTTTTTT. It encodes CASTPTSGTGELFF.

V gene TRBV2 combines with J gene TRBJ2-5; 11 bases are shared with TRBD2. This CDR3 region has 18 residues. V shed 0 bases, J shed 5 bases, and the junction held 11 bases outside the gene matches. From germline, CDR1 is SNHLY and CDR2 FYNNEI. In DNA form, the CDR3 reads TGTGCCAGCAGTGAAGCAAGGCTAGCGGGGGGCGATCGGGAGACCCAGTACTTC. It specifies CASSEARLAGGDRETQYF.

The chain couples TRBV12-3 or TRBV12-4 to TRBJ1-2; 9 bases match TRBD1. This CDR3 is 13 amino acids long. V was clipped by 7 bases and J by 8 bases; unmatched bases: 8. Here the CDR3 DNA reads TGTGCCAGCAACCGGACAGGGGACTGGGGCTACACCTTC. Translation gives CASNRTGDWGYTF.

The gene calls are TRBV24-1 and TRBJ2-7; TRBD1 agrees at 8 bases. CDR1 KGHDR and CDR2 SFDVKD come from the germline V gene. V dropped 3 bases and J dropped 1; count of bases not matched to a gene: 4. The CDR3 runs to 15 residues. This CDR3 is CATSDQWTGSYEQYF. For the CDR3, the DNA is TGTGCCACCAGTGATCAGTGGACAGGGTCCTACGAGCAGTACTTC.

CDR3 protein: CASSLEEGSLQETQYF. CDR3 in DNA: TGTGCCAGCAGCTTGGAGGAGGGGAGTCTCCAAGAGACCCAGTACTTC. The V gene is TRBV5-6, the J gene TRBJ2-5; possibly TRBD2 for D (6 bases). Between the trimmed V and J ends, which lost 0 bases and 1 base, there was a span of 13 bases. Germline V CDR1 and CDR2: SGHDT, YYEEEE. The CDR3 runs 16 residues.

The sample holds a few counts of this clonotype. The gene calls are TRBV29-1 and TRBJ1-1; D is perhaps TRBD1 (5 bases). Germline-derived CDR1 and CDR2 are SQVTM and ANQGSEA. Trimming shortened V by 2 bases and J by 0 bases, and 13 bases separated the two germline ends. The CDR3 has 15 amino acids. The CDR3 DNA is TGCAGCGTTGAATGGCCAGGGACCCTGAACACTGAAGCTTTCTTT. It yields the protein CSVEWPGTLNTEAFF. The variable domain in full, with the rest retrieved from reference TRBV29-1 and TRBJ1-1, is SAVISQKPSRDICQRGTSLTIQCQVDSQVTMMFWYRQQPGQSLTLIATANQGSEATYESGFVIDKFPISRPNLTFSTLTVSNMSPEDSSIYLCSVEWPGTLNTEAFFGQGTRLTVV.

This chain joins TRBV6-2 or TRBV6-3 and TRBJ2-2, with D hard to call. This CDR3 comprises 12 residues. The germline gives CDR1 MNHEY, CDR2 SVGEGT. Trimming removed 8 bases from V and 6 bases from J, with 10 bases in between. CDR3 DNA: TGTGCCAGCGCCAAAGTCCCCGGGGAGCTGTTTTTT. Translating gives CASAKVPGELFF.

The chain is built from TRBV7-9 and TRBJ1-2; D remains unclear. The V end lost 4 bases, the J end lost 6 bases, and 18 bases lay between the germline ends. The germline gives CDR1 SEHNR, CDR2 FQNEAQ (reference sequence). This CDR3 has 15 amino acids. CDR3 coding DNA: TGTGCCAGCAGCTATGGTAACGGGGAGATTGATGGCTACACCTTC. As protein: CASSYGNGEIDGYTF.

The chain couples TRBV24-1 to TRBJ2-2, with D possibly TRBD2 on 6 matching bases. With 3 bases removed from V and 7 bases from J, the gap between germline ends came to 11 bases. Germline CDR1 KGHDR, CDR2 SFDVKD. The CDR3 consists of 14 residues. The CDR3, as DNA: TGTGCCACCAGTGATCGGGGGTCTATCGGGGAGCTGTTTTTT. Its translation is CATSDRGSIGELFF.

This chain uses TRBV2 with TRBJ1-2; 9 nucleotides align to TRBD1. Germline CDR1 SNHLY, CDR2 FYNNEI. The CDR3 runs to 14 residues. V was pared by 8 bases and J by 6 bases, with 10 bases of the junction left unmatched. The CDR3 is CASGTGSQWDGYTF. The CDR3 nucleotides read TGTGCCAGCGGGACAGGGTCGCAATGGGATGGCTACACCTTC.